Below are 17 T cell receptor beta chains sequenced from a single sample in a study of blood T cell repertoires in COVID-19. Assay: immunoSEQ multiplex PCR; the TCRdb copy retains only in-frame clones and omits some. The sample lists around 160,000 clones; 65% to 85% were seen once. Material for sequencing was PBMCs or T cells enriched from blood (not recorded which). The receptors originated from a woman aged 60-70 years who had recovered from COVID-19.

This chain joins TRBV7-3 and TRBJ2-3, with TRBD2 identical over 15 bases. V lost 4 bases to trimming and J lost 4 bases; unmatched junction nucleotides: 6. The V gene's germline CDR1 is SGHTA and CDR2 FQGTGA. The CDR3 spans 17 residues. The CDR3 sequence is CASSSGLAGGQADTQYF. CDR3 DNA: TGTGCCAGCAGCTCTGGACTAGCGGGAGGGCAAGCAGATACGCAGTATTTT. Supplemented by reference TRBV7-3 and TRBJ2-3, the full variable domain reads GAGVSQTPSNKVTEKGKYVELRCDPISGHTALYWYRQSLGQGPEFLIYFQGTGAADDSGLPNDRFFAVRPEGSVSTLKIQRTERGDSAVYLCASSSGLAGGQADTQYFGPGTRLTVL.

This clone was observed a few times. The chain employs TRBV6-5 and TRBJ2-7; a possible D gene is TRBD2 (6 bases). The germline V gene encodes CDR1 MNHEY and CDR2 SVGAGI. This CDR3 contains 14 residues. The V gene lost 6 bases and the J gene lost 0 bases, with 12 bases spanning the gap. CDR3 nucleotide sequence: TGTGCCAGCAGATCCGCGGGGAGCTCCTACGAGCAGTACTTC. This gives the protein CASRSAGSSYEQYF.

The genes are TRBV6-5 and TRBJ1-1; D uncertain. This CDR3 has 13 amino acids. Germline-derived CDR1 and CDR2 are MNHEY and SVGAGI. Trimming shortened V by 7 bases and J by 5 bases, and 14 bases separated the two germline ends. CDR3 region: CASTWAGGTEAFF. In nucleotides, the CDR3 is TGTGCCAGCACATGGGCCGGTGGGACTGAAGCTTTCTTT.

The chain uses TRBV7-2 and TRBJ2-3; D not resolved. Germline V lookup: CDR1 SGHTA, CDR2 FQGNSA. V lost 2 bases, J lost 4 bases, and 7 bases lay in between. There are 13 residues in the CDR3. CDR3 sequence (DNA): TGTGCCAGCAGCTTAAGCGTCCCAGATACGCAGTATTTT. The encoded protein is CASSLSVPDTQYF.

This clone was observed a single time. The chain links TRBV2 to TRBJ2-7; 9 positions match TRBD2. V gave up 6 bases and J gave up 2 bases; unmatched junction bases: 17. From germline, CDR1 is SNHLY and CDR2 FYNNEI. This CDR3 is built from 18 residues. CDR3 nucleotides: TGTGCCAGCAGAGCCGGACTAGCGTCCTATATATACGCCTACGAGCAGTACTTC. It translates to CASRAGLASYIYAYEQYF.

The chain carries TRBV6-1 and TRBJ1-1; D might be TRBD1 (6 bases). Trimming cost V 0 bases and J 6 bases, with 11 bases left between them. This CDR3 has 14 residues. Per germline, CDR1 MNHNS and CDR2 SASEGT. The CDR3 region has the DNA TGTGCCAGCAGTGAAGCGGGGGGGCCCTCTGAAGCTTTCTTT. This sequence encodes CASSEAGGPSEAFF.

The chain carries TRBV19 and TRBJ2-7, with 11 bases identical to TRBD2. This CDR3 has 16 residues. Germline V gene sequence: CDR1 LNHDA, CDR2 SQIVND (reference sequence). Trimming at V came to 3 bases and at J to 6 bases, leaving 10 bases not matched to a gene. CDR3 bases: TGTGCCAGTAGTATCGGCCTAGCGGGAGGTAGGTCCGAGCAGTACTTC. Its translation is CASSIGLAGGRSEQYF.

V is TRBV3-1 (or the pseudogene TRBV3-2) and J is TRBJ1-6; TRBD1 matches 10 bases. The CDR3 has 15 amino acids. CDR1 is LGHDT, CDR2 YNNKEL, per germline (reference sequence). Trimming at V came to 4 bases and at J to 7 bases, leaving 4 bases not matched to a gene. In nucleotides, the CDR3 is TGTGCCAGCAGCCTCCGGGACAGGGGCAATTCACCCCTCCACTTT. This translates into CASSLRDRGNSPLHF.

The rearrangement links TRBV5-1 to TRBJ2-5, with TRBD2 identical over 11 bases. In germline, CDR1 is SGHRS, CDR2 YFSETQ. There are 15 residues in the CDR3. V was clipped by 4 bases and J by 5 bases; unmatched bases: 7. The CDR3 DNA sequence: TGCGCCAGCAGCCCCGGGACTAGCGGACGGGAGACCCAGTACTTC. Its protein product is CASSPGTSGRETQYF.

V is TRBV9 and J is TRBJ2-7; a possible D gene is TRBD1 (5 bases). The CDR3 consists of 13 residues. Germline V lookup: CDR1 SGDLS, CDR2 YYNGEE. The V gene lost 0 bases and the J gene lost 6 bases, with 10 bases spanning the gap. The chain's CDR3 is CASSVGGSSEQYF. The DNA for the CDR3 is TGTGCCAGCAGCGTAGGGGGCAGCTCCGAGCAGTACTTC. The full variable domain, rest sourced from reference TRBV9 and TRBJ2-7, is DSGVTQTPKHLITATGQRVTLRCSPRSGDLSVYWYQQSLDQGLQFLIQYYNGEERAKGNILERFSAQQFPDLHSELNLSSLELGDSALYFCASSVGGSSEQYFGPGTRLTVT.

The chain has TRBV5-1 and TRBJ1-1, with D perhaps TRBD1 (5 bases). V lost 5 bases and J 1 base, leaving 9 bases between the germline ends. This CDR3 has 13 residues. Germline V lookup: CDR1 SGHRS, CDR2 YFSETQ. CDR3 in amino acids: CASRQDPNTEAFF. The CDR3 bases are TGCGCCAGCAGACAGGACCCGAACACTGAAGCTTTCTTT.

The chain uses TRBV30 and TRBJ2-2; D remains ambiguous. The CDR3 is 12 residues long. Per germline, CDR1 GTSNPN and CDR2 SVGIG (reference sequence). The ends were cut back, 8 bases at V and 4 bases at J, with 11 bases in the middle. The DNA of the CDR3 is TGTGCCATGAACAGACCCACCGGGGAGCTGTTTTTT. Its translation is CAMNRPTGELFF.

This chain connects TRBV3-1 (or the pseudogene TRBV3-2) to TRBJ1-2; no definite D call. The ends were cut back, 3 bases at V and 2 bases at J, with 10 bases in the middle. Germline-derived CDR1 and CDR2 are LGHDT and YNNKEL (reference sequence). This CDR3 has 14 residues. For the CDR3, the DNA is TGTGCCAGCAGCCACAATCAGGCGAACTATGGCTACACCTTC. Protein product: CASSHNQANYGYTF.

This clone appeared a few times. This chain uses TRBV7-9 with TRBJ1-2, with 8 bases fitting TRBD1. In germline, CDR1 is SEHNR, CDR2 FQNEAQ (reference sequence). The CDR3 is 13 residues long. With 5 bases clipped from V and 5 bases from J, the junction kept 4 bases outside the gene matches. As DNA, the CDR3 is TGTGCCAGCAGCACGACAGGGGCGTATGGCTACACCTTC. Protein product: CASSTTGAYGYTF.

The chain employs TRBV5-1 and TRBJ2-7, with 14 positions matching TRBD2. J was trimmed by 7 bases and V by 4 bases; bases with no gene match: 4. The CDR3 extends over 14 amino acids. From germline, CDR1 is SGHRS and CDR2 YFSETQ. The CDR3 region has the DNA TGCGCCAGCAGCGTGGGACTAGCGGGGGTAGAGCAGTACTTC. Translating it yields CASSVGLAGVEQYF.

This chain uses TRBV30 with TRBJ1-1, with 7 bases fitting TRBD1. Germline assignment: CDR1 GTSNPN and CDR2 SVGIG (reference sequence). The junction had 7 bases not matched to a gene; V was cut back by 2 bases and J by 4 bases. This CDR3 contains 14 residues. In DNA, the CDR3 is TGTGCCTGGAGTATGACAGGGCGGGGCACTGAAGCTTTCTTT. It translates to CAWSMTGRGTEAFF.

The chain joins TRBV7-3 to TRBJ2-1; 10 bases match TRBD1. The CDR3 has 16 residues. Germline CDR1 SGHTA, CDR2 FQGTGA. V lost 1 base to trimming and J lost 6 bases; unmatched junction nucleotides: 6. CDR3 residues: CASSLMAGQGGNEQFF. CDR3 nucleotides: TGTGCCAGCAGCTTAATGGCTGGACAGGGGGGCAATGAGCAGTTCTTC. The full variable domain, rest sourced from reference TRBV7-3 and TRBJ2-1, is GAGVSQTPSNKVTEKGKYVELRCDPISGHTALYWYRQSLGQGPEFLIYFQGTGAADDSGLPNDRFFAVRPEGSVSTLKIQRTERGDSAVYLCASSLMAGQGGNEQFFGPGTRLTVL.